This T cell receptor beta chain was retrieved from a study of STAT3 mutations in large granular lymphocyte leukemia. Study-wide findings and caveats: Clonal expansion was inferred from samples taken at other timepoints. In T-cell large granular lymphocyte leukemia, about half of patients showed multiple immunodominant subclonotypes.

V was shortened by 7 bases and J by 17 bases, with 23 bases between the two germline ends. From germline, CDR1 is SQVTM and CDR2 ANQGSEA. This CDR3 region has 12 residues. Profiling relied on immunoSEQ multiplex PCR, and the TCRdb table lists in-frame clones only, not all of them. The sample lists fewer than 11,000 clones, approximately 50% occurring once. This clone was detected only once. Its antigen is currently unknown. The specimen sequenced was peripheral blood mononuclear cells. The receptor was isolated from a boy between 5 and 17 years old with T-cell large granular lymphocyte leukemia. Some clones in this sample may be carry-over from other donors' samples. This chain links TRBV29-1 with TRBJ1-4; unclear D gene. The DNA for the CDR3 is TGCAGCGCCAGAATTTGGGCAGGCGCCACTTTTTTT. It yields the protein CSARIWAGATFF. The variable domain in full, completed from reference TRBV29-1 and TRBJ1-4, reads SAVISQKPSRDICQRGTSLTIQCQVDSQVTMMFWYRQQPGQSLTLIATANQGSEATYESGFVIDKFPISRPNLTFSTLTVSNMSPEDSSIYLCSARIWAGATFFGSGTQLSVL.